These 16 T cell receptor beta chains share one sample of origin, sequenced in a study of CD8 T cells in ankylosing spondylitis. TCRdb fed the 5' RACE reads into MiXCR, producing one record per CDR3 protein. Of roughly 100,000 distinct CDR3 sequences in the sample, around 24% were seen once. The sequenced sample consisted of synovial fluid, either unsorted or a sorted T cell fraction (not recorded which). All receptors come from a male donor with ankylosing spondylitis.

V gene TRBV5-1 combines with J gene TRBJ2-2; no definite D call. Germline assignment: CDR1 SGHRS and CDR2 YFSETQ. V lost 5 bases, J lost 2 bases, and 10 bases lay in between. This CDR3 comprises 14 residues. The CDR3 spells CASSGSLNTGELFF. CDR3 nucleotides: TGCGCCAGCAGTGGGTCGCTAAACACCGGGGAGCTGTTTTTT.

The chain joins TRBV30 to TRBJ1-6, with D unresolved. The V and J ends lost 1 base and 7 bases respectively, with 14 bases between them. The CDR3 contains 15 residues. Germline CDR1 and CDR2: GTSNPN and SVGIG (reference sequence). In DNA, the CDR3 is TGTGCCTGGAGTGGTACCTTGGCTGAGAATTCACCCCTCCACTTT. This codes for CAWSGTLAENSPLHF.

The V gene is TRBV18, the J gene TRBJ2-5; the D gene is possibly TRBD2 (5 bases). V was cut by 2 bases and J by 3 bases, with 13 bases left in between. The germline V gene encodes CDR1 KGHSH and CDR2 LQKENI. The CDR3 has 15 residues. CDR3 DNA sequence: TGTGCCAGCTCACCAGAAGTGCCGACTAAAGAGACCCAGTACTTC. Its protein is CASSPEVPTKETQYF.

At least ten counts were recorded for this clonotype. The chain carries TRBV4-2 and TRBJ2-1; no definite D call. The germline V and J ends were trimmed by 4 bases and 4 bases, with 8 bases remaining between them. The CDR3 extends over 13 amino acids. Germline V gene data show CDR1 as LGHNA and CDR2 as YNFKEQ. CDR3 DNA sequence: TGTGCCAGCAGCCGTGGGTCATACAATGAGCAGTTCTTC. Encoded protein: CASSRGSYNEQFF.

The chain employs TRBV12-3 or TRBV12-4 and TRBJ2-2; D might be TRBD1 or TRBD2, each matching 5 bases. V lost 2 bases, J lost 5 bases, and 12 bases lay in between. CDR3 length: 15 amino acids. As DNA, the CDR3 is TGTGCCAGCAGTTTAACTACCGAGGGGACCGGGGAGCTGTTTTTT. Amino acids: CASSLTTEGTGELFF.

This clonotype was recorded at least ten times. The rearrangement links TRBV10-1 to TRBJ2-5, with D perhaps assigned TRBD1 or TRBD2 (5 bases each). The V gene's germline CDR1 is WNHNN and CDR2 SYGVQD (reference sequence). V was shortened by 3 bases and J by 2 bases, with 13 bases between the two germline ends. There are 15 residues in the CDR3. CDR3 protein: CASSDPGHQQETQYF. In nucleotides, the CDR3 is TGCGCCAGCAGTGACCCGGGGCACCAGCAAGAGACCCAGTACTTC.

V and J are TRBV2 and TRBJ2-5; D remains ambiguous. Trimming removed 4 bases from V and 2 bases from J, with 11 bases in between. The CDR3 covers 14 residues. The germline V gene has CDR1 SNHLY and CDR2 FYNNEI. The CDR3 here is CASSVDLFQETQYF. CDR3 in DNA: TGTGCCAGCAGTGTGGATCTTTTTCAAGAGACCCAGTACTTC.

This clonotype appeared a few times. The gene calls are TRBV5-1 and TRBJ2-1; D perhaps matches TRBD2 (6 bases). CDR1 is SGHRS, CDR2 YFSETQ, per germline. This CDR3 has 16 residues. V was pared by 0 bases and J by 3 bases, with 13 bases between. CDR3 in DNA: TGCGCCAGCAGCTTGGTGGAGGGTCCCGTCTACAATGAGCAGTTCTTC. Protein: CASSLVEGPVYNEQFF. The whole variable domain, remainder taken from reference TRBV5-1 and TRBJ2-1, is KAGVTQTPRYLIKTRGQQVTLSCSPISGHRSVSWYQQTPGQGLQFLFEYFSETQRNKGNFPGRFSGRQFSNSRSEMNVSTLELGDSALYLCASSLVEGPVYNEQFFGPGTRLTVL.

The chain recombines TRBV20-1 with TRBJ2-1; 13 nucleotides match TRBD2. The CDR3 has 18 residues. The J segment lost 3 bases and the V segment lost 5 bases, leaving 13 bases of the junction unmatched. CDR1 is DFQATT, CDR2 SNEGSKA, per germline (reference sequence). Here the CDR3 DNA reads TGCAGTGCTCTCACCGGGACTAGCGGGAATATGGGCTACAATGAGCAGTTCTTC. Its protein is CSALTGTSGNMGYNEQFF.

This clonotype has only a few counts. This sequence joins TRBV12-3 or TRBV12-4 and TRBJ1-1; D is uncertain. Trimming removed 5 bases from V and 5 bases from J, with 15 bases in between. The CDR3 totals 14 residues. The chain's CDR3 is CASSREQRATEAFF. DNA of the CDR3: TGTGCCAGCAGTCGGGAACAGCGCGCAACTGAAGCTTTCTTT.

A few counts support this clonotype. The chain links TRBV4-1 to TRBJ2-1, with 10 bases fitting TRBD2. The CDR3 spans 17 residues. The J segment lost 4 bases and the V segment lost 0 bases, leaving 6 bases of the junction unmatched. Germline CDR1 and CDR2: MGHRA and YSYEKL. DNA for the CDR3: TGCGCCAGCAGCCAAGATCTCAGCGGGAGGGCGTACAATGAGCAGTTCTTC. Protein product: CASSQDLSGRAYNEQFF.

CDR3 protein: CSVWTGEGNQPQHF. CDR3 nucleotide sequence: TGCAGCGTTTGGACAGGGGAGGGCAATCAGCCCCAGCATTTT. The chain combines TRBV29-1 with TRBJ1-5; 9 bases match TRBD1. Germline CDR1 reads SQVTM; CDR2 reads ANQGSEA. V gave up 5 bases and J gave up 2 bases; unmatched junction bases: 4. This CDR3 comprises 14 residues.

This chain joins TRBV20-1 and TRBJ1-3; TRBD1 aligns across 8 bases. V lost 0 bases, J lost 1 base, and 8 bases stayed unmatched. The CDR3 runs 17 residues. CDR1 is DFQATT and CDR2 is SNEGSKA in the germline V gene (reference sequence). CDR3 in DNA: TGCAGTGCTAGAGATTTAAACAGGGGGATTTCTGGAAACACCATATATTTT. This codes for CSARDLNRGISGNTIYF.

This clonotype was seen a few times. The rearrangement links TRBV5-1 to TRBJ2-2; 9 bases fit TRBD1. This CDR3 contains 16 residues. In germline, CDR1 is SGHRS, CDR2 YFSETQ. The V gene end was trimmed by 4 bases and the J gene end by 6 bases; junction bases not matched to a gene: 10. CDR3 region: CASSPQGAVIAGELFF. CDR3 sequence (DNA): TGCGCCAGCAGCCCACAGGGGGCGGTGATAGCCGGGGAGCTGTTTTTT.

The J gene is TRBJ1-1, the V gene TRBV18; D perhaps matches TRBD1 (5 bases). V was clipped by 4 bases and J by 3 bases, with 6 bases between them. The length of the CDR3 is 12 residues. Looked up from germline, CDR1 is KGHSH and CDR2 is LQKENI. CDR3 bases: TGTGCCAGCTCACTAGGGGACACTGAAGCTTTCTTT. Its translation is CASSLGDTEAFF.

This clonotype was observed a handful of times. This sequence joins TRBV20-1 and TRBJ2-7; D may be TRBD1 (7 bases). V was pared by 5 bases and J by 6 bases, with 17 bases between. From germline, CDR1 is DFQATT and CDR2 SNEGSKA (reference sequence). The CDR3 length is 13 residues. This chain's CDR3 is CSARLQGGGEQYF. As DNA, the CDR3 is TGCAGTGCTCGGCTGCAGGGGGGCGGCGAGCAGTACTTC.